Only a few counts were recorded for the clone carrying this TCR beta chain. The sample belongs to a study of response to subunit inactivated influenza vaccine. TCRdb re-analysed the RT-PCR reads in MiXCR, keeping a single row per CDR3 protein. The sample lists 500,000 to 600,000 distinct CDR3 sequences, around 11% occurring once. CDR1 and CDR2 (germline): LGHDT, YNNKEL (reference sequence). CDR3 length equals 13 residues. Trimming stripped 6 bases from V and 5 bases from J, with 10 bases between. The same data also contributed to another study, on T cells expressing NK-cell markers. That source adds: The cDNA for TCR beta came from 5'RACE template switching with UMIs. One of eight sequenced donors was HCMV-seronegative; the other seven were seropositive.

V is TRBV3-1 and J is TRBJ1-4, with D maybe TRBD1 (5 bases). The receptor was isolated from a man aged 45-60 years who received an inactivated influenza vaccine. The material sequenced was PBMCs from blood, taken on the day of vaccination. This chain's CDR3 is CASRGDGNEKLFF. CDR3 DNA sequence: TGTGCCAGCAGGGGGGACGGGAATGAAAAACTGTTTTTT.